The next 9 T cell receptor beta chains were all read from a single sample in a study of cytomegalovirus exposure and HLA in healthy donors. This PCR relied on a set of 60 Vbeta primers and 13 Jbeta primers. Clones were sequenced by immunoSEQ multiplex PCR, and TCRdb holds only the in-frame ones, with some missing. The data hold tens of thousands of clones, with roughly 67% observed a single time. The specimen sequenced was PBMCs. The receptor source for this set is a boy younger than 18 in good health and CMV-seropositive.

J is TRBJ1-1 and V is TRBV18; D perhaps matches TRBD1 (5 bases). This CDR3 has 13 residues. V was pared by 1 base and J by 8 bases, with 11 bases between. The germline gives CDR1 KGHSH, CDR2 LQKENI. The CDR3 loop reads CASSPLGEGEAFF. CDR3 DNA sequence: TGTGCCAGCTCACCACTGGGGGAGGGCGAAGCTTTCTTT.

A few counts support this clone. This sequence joins TRBV19 and TRBJ1-5; D gene ambiguous. Trimming removed 7 bases from V and 3 bases from J, with 10 bases in between. CDR1 is LNHDA, CDR2 SQIVND, per germline (reference sequence). The CDR3 length is 13 residues. The chain's CDR3 is CASNFGLNQPQHF. In nucleotides, the CDR3 is TGTGCCAGTAATTTCGGACTCAATCAGCCCCAGCATTTT. Drawing the rest from reference TRBV19 and TRBJ1-5, the complete variable domain is DGGITQSPKYLFRKEGQNVTLSCEQNLNHDAMYWYRQDPGQGLRLIYYSQIVNDFQKGDIAEGYSVSREKKESFPLTVTSAQKNPTAFYLCASNFGLNQPQHFGDGTRLSIL.

The chain has TRBV18 and TRBJ1-4; D unclear. With 0 bases removed from V and 5 bases from J, the gap between germline ends came to 10 bases. This CDR3 has 15 amino acids. Germline V CDR1 and CDR2: KGHSH, LQKENI. The CDR3 loop is CASSPPVRNNEKLFF. CDR3 sequence (DNA): TGTGCCAGCTCACCACCGGTCAGAAACAATGAAAAACTGTTTTTT. Full variable domain (remainder filled in from reference TRBV18 and TRBJ1-4): NAGVMQNPRHLVRRRGQEARLRCSPMKGHSHVYWYRQLPEEGLKFMVYLQKENIIDESGMPKERFSAEFPKEGPSILRIQQVVRGDSAAYFCASSPPVRNNEKLFFGSGTQLSVL.

This clone was seen just once. The chain is built from TRBV20-1 and TRBJ2-5; D is unresolved. Trimming removed 1 base at V and 2 bases at J, with 2 bases between. The germline V gene encodes CDR1 DFQATT and CDR2 SNEGSKA (reference sequence). The CDR3 covers 11 residues. CDR3 sequence reads: CSARAQETQYF. The CDR3 DNA reads as TGCAGTGCTAGAGCTCAAGAGACCCAGTACTTC.

This clone has just a few counts. The chain links TRBV11-2 to TRBJ2-1, with TRBD2 matching 9 bases. Per germline, CDR1 SGHAT and CDR2 FQNNGV. The V and J ends lost 1 base and 6 bases, in that order; junction bases with no gene match: 10. This CDR3 comprises 17 residues. The CDR3 region has the DNA TGTGCCAGCAGCTTAGTTAGTGGAGCGGGAGGTTCCAATGAGCAGTTCTTC. It specifies CASSLVSGAGGSNEQFF.

The V and J genes are TRBV30 and TRBJ2-5, with a tentative D call TRBD2 (6 bases). CDR3 length: 11 amino acids. V lost 3 bases and J 4 bases, leaving 6 bases between the germline ends. CDR1 is GTSNPN and CDR2 is SVGIG in the germline V gene (reference sequence). The CDR3 coding sequence is TGTGCCTGGAGCGGGAGAGAGACCCAGTACTTC. Its translation is CAWSGRETQYF.

This chain uses TRBV5-6 with TRBJ2-5; the D gene is possibly TRBD1 (6 bases). Looked up from germline, CDR1 is SGHDT and CDR2 is YYEEEE. This CDR3 is built from 16 residues. The ends were cut back, 3 bases at V and 0 bases at J, with 15 bases in the middle. The chain's CDR3 is CASSWGRNPHQETQYF. CDR3 sequence (DNA): TGTGCCAGCAGCTGGGGGCGAAACCCCCACCAAGAGACCCAGTACTTC.

This clone is deemed large. This chain joins TRBV15 and TRBJ1-2, with TRBD1 matching 9 bases. The CDR3 totals 16 residues. Germline V gene data show CDR1 as LNHNV and CDR2 as YYDKDF (reference sequence). Trimming at V came to 8 bases and at J to 6 bases, leaving 16 bases not matched to a gene. The CDR3 DNA follows: TGTGCCACCGAAGCAGACTACACAGGGACAGGGAATGGCTACACCTTC. Amino acids: CATEADYTGTGNGYTF.

The chain has TRBV7-8 and TRBJ2-2; D is perhaps TRBD2 (6 bases). This CDR3 contains 15 residues. The germline V gene has CDR1 SGHVS and CDR2 FQNEAQ. V lost 2 bases, J lost 8 bases, and 15 bases lay in between. In DNA, the CDR3 is TGTGCCAGCAGCTTAAAGCGGCTAGCGTCTGGGGAGCTGTTTTTT. It yields the protein CASSLKRLASGELFF.